The subject of this entry is one TCR beta chain. The source of the sample is a study of shared clonotypes between healthy human individuals. Trimming at V came to 5 bases and at J to 4 bases, leaving 5 bases not matched to a gene. The CDR3 has 16 residues. The germline CDR1 and CDR2 sequences are MDHEN and SYDVKM. Assay: immunoSEQ multiplex PCR; the TCRdb copy retains only in-frame clones and omits some. In the table there are roughly 490,000 clones, 76% of which are singletons. Those who donated, Caucasian adults without exception, all lived in Nashville, Tennessee. The sequenced sample consisted of PBMCs. This chain links TRBV28 with TRBJ2-3; 14 nucleotides match TRBD2. The receptor comes from a woman in her 40s in good health. Some clones in this sample may be carry-over from other donors' samples. DNA of the CDR3: TGTGCCAGCAGTCCAGGGACTAGCGGGAGACCAGATACGCAGTATTTT. This codes for CASSPGTSGRPDTQYF.